This TCR beta chain was documented in a study of monozygotic twins with inflammatory bowel disease. Whole blood without T cell sorting served as the source of isolated total RNA. A word on this clonotype: Its antigen is not identified.

The template switching step added UMIs that contained a 6-nucleotide sample barcode. Using the 5' RACE reads, TCRdb records one entry per CDR3 protein without DNA. This sample contains 420,000 or so distinct CDR3 sequences. Study outcomes and limitations: Nothing supported a single strong signal or clonotype that was associated with IBD. Lower TCRbeta diversity (inverse Simpson) was seen in IBD patients than in healthy co-twins.

The CDR3 is 14 amino acids. CDR1 is SNHLY, CDR2 FYNNEI, per germline. Source material: blood. The V call is TRBV2, the J call TRBJ2-1; TCRdb indicates TRBD2, and absent DNA this call remains unverified. This clonotype was obtained from a human donor with ulcerative colitis or Crohn's disease, or a healthy co-twin of an affected twin (not recorded which). The CDR3 loop reads CASSGLAGSNEQFF.